This TCR beta chain was sequenced for a study of T cell responses to AZD1222 COVID-19 vaccine (dated by TCRdb to 2020 to 2023). Looking at the study overall: AZD1222 recipients with second doses at about 4 weeks or about 12 weeks were pooled, because spike-specific TCR depth and breadth did not differ between schedules. TCR sequencing was performed for about 240 trial participants, of whom some 200 were given two doses of AZD1222 and around 25 were given two doses of MenACWY control vaccine. Trial participants were enrolled by age into subgroups of 18-55, 56-69 and 70-plus years, and around 150, 28 and 57 TCR-sequenced participants, respectively, were included in these subgroups.

The germline V gene encodes CDR1 SGDLS and CDR2 YYNGEE. V has 3 bases trimmed and J has 4 bases trimmed; junction bases matching no gene number 13. The CDR3, cysteine through phenylalanine, is 17 amino acids long. CDR3 DNA is the only sequence kept; it has 51 bases, read in frame from the first base. Points on this clone: There is no known antigen for this receptor. The sample holds no much larger clone one base away, and base qualities are not on file.

Explained via the paper, the time point label denotes: baseline before first vaccination. The vaccinee samples were drawn from two UK trials, COV001 and COV002, one of which was a single-blind randomized controlled phase 2/3 trial testing AZD1222 (ChAdOx1 nCoV-19) in healthy adults. For TCRbeta chain sequencing, PBMC samples were collected from trial participants at day 0 and at day 28 after the second dose. The CDR3 regions of human TCRbeta chains were subjected to immunosequencing. On the study's bioinformatics: TCRs in the repertoires were matched against a reference library of SARS-CoV-2-specific TCRs that had been generated with the MIRA antigen-specificity platform. Breadth was defined as the fraction of unique TCRs that were SARS-CoV-2-associated. Depth was defined as the fraction of total T cells that were SARS-CoV-2-associated. Using the MIRA data, each spike-specific TCR was mapped to the spike region that the TCR reacts to and placed in a CD4 or CD8 class. Log10-transformed breadth and depth values were compared by one-way ANOVA with Sidak's multiple comparisons tests. TCRdb carries this immuneACCESS record with in-frame sequences only. Its versions omit some clonotypes, under half of them owing to an unresolved V gene in the studies checked, with the rest unexplained. Clone size and the V and J calls come from that table; the DNA yielded D and trimming. This sample has around 120,000 clones in its table, and roughly 90% of those were observed once. Clones ranked in the top ten supply roughly 4% of the sample.

Broad study findings and their caveats: Reportedly, almost half of the unique spike-specific TCRs recognized epitopes lying outside the regions that are mutated in the B.1.351 and B.1.1.7 variants. Conclusions about previously exposed vaccinees are limited because only five to seven AZD1222 recipients were SARS-CoV-2 seropositive at baseline. The 56-69-year group was small, and its depth increase did not reach significance, likely because of low power. Participants were mostly white British, with more females than males. The authors suggested clonal diversity may have been underestimated. After two AZD1222 doses, both the breadth and the depth of spike-specific TCRs were significantly higher than at day 0 and than in MenACWY recipients. The whole spike protein was spanned by vaccine-associated CD4 TCRs, and dominant responses were seen in regions 160-218 and 743-854. Because no samples from the day 14 peak response were available, repertoires could be characterized only after the peak T cell response.

The sequence was obtained from an adult in good health. This specimen consisted of peripheral blood, obtained on day 0 of AZD1222 vaccination. The V gene is TRBV9 and the J gene is TRBJ1-2; 9 central bases correspond to TRBD1. The DNA sequence reads TGTGCCAGCAGCGCCTCTATTGGGACAGGGAATGTCTATGGCTACACCTTC. It encodes CASSASIGTGNVYGYTF.